This TCR beta chain appears in the sequencing data of a study of T cell changes during pregnancy in multiple sclerosis. The germline V and J ends were trimmed by 8 bases and 3 bases, with 11 bases remaining between them. Germline V CDR1 and CDR2: SQVTM, ANQGSEA. This CDR3 has 11 amino acids. Libraries were prepared by immunoSEQ multiplex PCR; TCRdb keeps only in-frame clonotypes and omits some of them. This table holds some 43,000 clones, 90% found once. This TCR came from a female donor with multiple sclerosis, enrolled in a pregnancy study. The sequences come from CD8+ T cells from peripheral blood mononuclear cells, collected in the first trimester of pregnancy. The chain combines TRBV29-1 with TRBJ2-7; no definite D call. The CDR3 DNA sequence: TGCAGCACCCGCGGCGGCTACGAGCAGTACTTC. The encoded protein is CSTRGGYEQYF.